This TCR beta chain was found in a study of OX40 agonist ivuxolimab in advanced cancers. This clone was recorded only once. The antigen is not known. TCRdb's copy holds only in-frame clones and misses some; the assay was immunoSEQ multiplex PCR. The sample holds tens of thousands of clones, roughly nine tenths seen once. The CDR3 has 17 amino acids. Germline CDR1 SGHTA, CDR2 FQGTGA. The V gene lost 3 bases and the J gene lost 0 bases, with 16 bases spanning the gap. Study-level points and caveats: Expansion of clones was among the lowest in partial responders at 0.1-3.0 mg/kg.

The sample here was CD4+ or CD8+ T cells sorted from blood, taken in a trial of the OX40 agonist ivuxolimab. This receptor was taken from an adult with an advanced solid tumor such as melanoma, head and neck, liver or kidney cancer. The chain couples TRBV7-3 to TRBJ2-3; D might be TRBD2 (5 bases). The CDR3 protein is CASSLGRGQWSTDTQYF. CDR3 bases: TGTGCCAGCAGCTTGGGGAGAGGGCAGTGGAGCACAGATACGCAGTATTTT.